These T cell receptor beta chains were read from a single sample in a study of blood T cell repertoires in COVID-19. The protocol was immunoSEQ multiplex PCR, while the TCRdb copy is restricted to in-frame clones and leaves out a portion. The sample consists of about 140,000 clones, 75% to 85% of them appearing once. Sequenced material: peripheral blood. The receptors originated from a man between 60 and 70 years old with active or convalescent COVID-19. The CDR3 runs from the conserved cysteine through the conserved F or W. D genes are given only for firm matches. The size field is filled for only some rows; it gives once, few, many or a size class.

D,size,J,V,DNA,CDR3
TRBD2,-,TRBJ2-5,TRBV19,TGTGCCAGTAGTGCCGGGGGGGCCCTCTCCGAGACCCAGTACTTC,CASSAGGALSETQYF
TRBD1,-,TRBJ1-1,TRBV30,TGTGCCTGGGGACAGGGGAAAGCTGAAGCTTTCTTT,CAWGQGKAEAFF
TRBD1,-,TRBJ1-2,TRBV12-3/TRBV12-4,TGTGCCAGCAGTTACAGGGGATTTGGCTACACCTTC,CASSYRGFGYTF
TRBD1,-,TRBJ1-4,TRBV6-5,TGTGCCAGCAGTTACTCGAAGGGGGCCAGTGAAAAACTGTTTTTT,CASSYSKGASEKLFF
-,-,TRBJ1-1,TRBV4-1,TGCGCCAGCAGCCAAGCGGGTTCCCTCACTGAAGCTTTCTTT,CASSQAGSLTEAFF
-,-,TRBJ1-1,TRBV18,TGTGCCAGCTCACCGTCGGGGAACACTGAAGCTTTCTTT,CASSPSGNTEAFF
TRBD1,-,TRBJ1-2,TRBV7-8,TGTGCCAGCAGGGCTCAGGGGGTTGGGTATGGCTACACCTTC,CASRAQGVGYGYTF
-,-,TRBJ1-6,TRBV5-1,TGCGCCAGCAGCATGGCCGCTGGCAATTCACCCCTCCACTTT,CASSMAAGNSPLHF
-,once,TRBJ2-1,TRBV5-4,TGTGCCAGCAGCTCGGAGGACTCGAGCTCCTACAATGAGCAGTTCTTC,CASSSEDSSSYNEQFF
TRBD1,-,TRBJ1-1,TRBV2,TGTGCCAGCAGCTCTATGGGGGACAGAAACACTGAAGCTTTCTTT,CASSSMGDRNTEAFF
-,-,TRBJ1-5,TRBV28,TGTGCCAGCCGGGAGAGCAATCAGCCCCAGCATTTT,CASRESNQPQHF
TRBD2,-,TRBJ2-1,TRBV5-1,TGCGCCAGCAGCCTGCGGACTAGCCGTGGCAATGAGCAGTTCTTC,CASSLRTSRGNEQFF
TRBD1,-,TRBJ2-6,TRBV19,TGTGCCAGTAGTATACGATTGGACAGGGTTAAGGGGAAGGCCAACGTCCTGACTTTC,CASSIRLDRVKGKANVLTF
-,-,TRBJ1-6,TRBV9,TGTGCCAGCAGCGTAGCAGGGTTTAGTTCACCCCTCCACTTT,CASSVAGFSSPLHF
-,-,TRBJ1-5,TRBV6-5,TGTGCCAGCATCACAGGCCGGGCTGGCAATCAGCCCCAGCATTTT,CASITGRAGNQPQHF
-,-,TRBJ1-2,TRBV4-1,TGCGCCAGCAGCCAAAGTGATAAGGAGTATGGCTACACCTTC,CASSQSDKEYGYTF
-,once,TRBJ1-5,TRBV6-4,TGTGCCAGCAGCAGTGGGGACACAAGGAAGCATCAGCCCCAGCATTTT,CASSSGDTRKHQPQHF
-,-,TRBJ1-5,TRBV7-9,TGTGCCAGCAGCTTAGAAGGAGTTCCCAATCAGCCCCAGCATTTT,CASSLEGVPNQPQHF
-,-,TRBJ1-1,TRBV11-2,TGTGCCAGCAGCTTAGTGGGCAGGAAGAACACTGAAGCTTTCTTT,CASSLVGRKNTEAFF
TRBD2,-,TRBJ2-7,TRBV2,TGTGCCAGCAATCATTGGGCTAGCGGGGACCACGAGCAGTACTTC,CASNHWASGDHEQYF
TRBD1,-,TRBJ2-5,TRBV10-2,TGCGCCAGCAGTGAGGCGAGACAGGGTTGGCGGGAGACCCAGTACTTC,CASSEARQGWRETQYF
TRBD1,-,TRBJ1-6,TRBV2,TGTGCCAGCAGTGTACAGGGGATGTATTCACCCCTCCACTTT,CASSVQGMYSPLHF
-,-,TRBJ1-3,TRBV9,TGTGCCAGCAGCGTAGGAGGCAGTTCGTCTGGAAACACCATATATTTT,CASSVGGSSSGNTIYF
-,-,TRBJ1-4,TRBV7-9,TGTGCCAGCAGCCCAGGGAATGAAAAACTGTTTTTT,CASSPGNEKLFF
-,-,TRBJ2-7,TRBV6-4,TGTGCCAGCAGTGACTCACTGGACTCTGGATACGAGCAGTACTTC,CASSDSLDSGYEQYF
-,-,TRBJ1-2,TRBV15,TGTGCCACCAGCAGGAGGGAGGACTATGGCTACACCTTC,CATSRREDYGYTF
TRBD1,-,TRBJ2-3,TRBV30,TGTGCCTGGAGTCCAGGGGGAGATACGCAGTATTTT,CAWSPGGDTQYF
-,-,TRBJ1-3,TRBV6-5,TGTGCCAGCAGTTACTTCGGCTCTGGAAACACCATATATTTT,CASSYFGSGNTIYF
-,-,TRBJ1-1,TRBV6-5,TGTGCCAGCAGTTACGGGTCGGGTGTGAACACTGAAGCTTTCTTT,CASSYGSGVNTEAFF
-,-,TRBJ1-1,TRBV11-3,TGTGCCAGCAGCTTGAGACAAATGAACACTGAAGCTTTCTTT,CASSLRQMNTEAFF
TRBD2,-,TRBJ2-2,TRBV19,TGTGCCAGTAGTAAACGGCAGGGGACTAGCGGGATCGGGGAGCTGTTTTTT,CASSKRQGTSGIGELFF